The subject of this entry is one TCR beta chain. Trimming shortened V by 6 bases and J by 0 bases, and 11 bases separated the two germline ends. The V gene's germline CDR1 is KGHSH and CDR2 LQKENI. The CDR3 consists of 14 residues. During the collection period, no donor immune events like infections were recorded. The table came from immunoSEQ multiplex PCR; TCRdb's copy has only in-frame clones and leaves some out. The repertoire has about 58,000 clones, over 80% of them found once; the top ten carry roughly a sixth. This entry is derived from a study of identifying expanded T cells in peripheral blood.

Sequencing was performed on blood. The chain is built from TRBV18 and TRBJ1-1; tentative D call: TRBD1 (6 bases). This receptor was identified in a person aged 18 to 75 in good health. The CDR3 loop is CASSQTGVNTEAFF. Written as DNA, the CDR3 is TGTGCCAGCTCTCAGACAGGAGTGAACACTGAAGCTTTCTTT.